This T cell receptor beta chain was obtained from a study of shared clonotypes between healthy human individuals. Study-level information: Three plates each covered CD4 naive and memory; CD8 naive two, CD8 memory one.

The assay used deep level. Measured with immunoSEQ multiplex PCR; TCRdb has only the in-frame clones, and not every one. The sample carries 2 million to 2.5 million clones, 90% to 96% recorded once. CDR1 is SNHLY and CDR2 is FYNNEI in the germline V gene. The CDR3 is made up of 14 amino acids. With 8 bases clipped from V and 3 bases from J, the junction kept 6 bases outside the gene matches. General study findings and limits: Naive subsets generally had larger estimated richness than memory subsets. Rarefaction indicated that sorted-subset sequencing remained incomplete although depth was large.

Regarding this clone: Its target is not known.

This chain joins TRBV2 and TRBJ2-3, with 9 bases lining up with TRBD2. The clonotype originates from a man between 18 and 35 years old in good health. Source material: naive CD4+ T cells sorted from blood. The subset denotes: CD45RA+ positively selected. CDR3 protein: CASSLRGGTDTQYF. The CDR3 coding sequence is TGTGCCAGCTCCCTGCGGGGGGGAACAGATACGCAGTATTTT. Together with reference TRBV2 and TRBJ2-3, the CDR3 gives the full variable domain: EPEVTQTPSHQVTQMGQEVILRCVPISNHLYFYWYRQILGQKVEFLVSFYNNEISEKSEIFDDQFSVERPDGSNFTLKIRSTKLEDSAMYFCASSLRGGTDTQYFGPGTRLTVL.